These T cell receptor beta chains were read from a single sample in a study of PD-1 blockade in classical Hodgkin lymphoma. Assay used: immunoSEQ multiplex PCR; TCRdb lists only in-frame clones, some missing. The sample lists some 90,000 clones, roughly 73% occurring once. Sequences were derived from peripheral blood mononuclear cells (PBMCs), sampled before the fourth cycle of nivolumab. The receptor source for this set is a human donor with classical Hodgkin lymphoma. CDR3s leave out the opening cysteine and the closing phenylalanine or tryptophan.

TRBV2 | ASIARGLAEDTQY
TRBV4-2 | ASSHETGTRYGYT
TRBV5-1 | ASSSQTSGGETQY
TRBV18 | ASSLGQGSGQEQY
TRBV5-5 | ASSYPGLAGAYNEQF
TRBV5-1 | ASSLDGLAGDLY
TRBV27 | ASSVTRDRAYGYT
TRBV11-2 | ASSLGTGTGELF
TRBV6-5 | ASSYSGYADEKLF
TRBV6-1 | ASSVFGSNQPQH
TRBV9 | ASEGQMNTEAF
TRBV5-4 | ASSPRTDATNEKLF
TRBV9 | ASSPRTSGKNEQF
TRBV30 | AWSVRPNIQY
TRBV19 | ASSPPSVGGELF
TRBV5-1 | ASSSSGTTGELF
TRBV6-6 | ASSLTQGKDYGYT
TRBV7-9 | ASTLAGGAKNIQY
TRBV5-4 | ASSLSSTHTDTQY
TRBV19 | ASSGRVDEQF
TRBV7-2 | ASSPTGGYSTDTQY
TRBV13 | ASSRGHAWDNSPLH
TRBV30 | AWSVQGSGNTIY
TRBV5-1 | ASSSTDINTEAF
TRBV2 | ASTTKRQRNTEAF
TRBV6-5 | ASRRRDTLEAPQH
TRBV19 | ASSIDPERPRRDSEKWGKNIQY
TRBV5-1 | ASSPSSFSTNEKLF
TRBV5-1 | ASSYLQGQAYEQY
TRBV7-3 | ASSLGQGGSGELF
TRBV9 | ASSATTGSSGNTIY
TRBV29-1 | SVDGTSSGGHSTDTQY
TRBV5-1 | ASSPSLAVREAF
TRBV2 | ASKRTVGSDEQY
TRBV7-2 | ASSLGLAGGTDTQY
TRBV6-5 | ASSYQGNGYT
TRBV6-5 | ASRGQGEKTQY
TRBV5-6 | ASSKDRGHTDTQY
TRBV6-5 | ASSKGGRNEKLF
TRBV28 | ASSPGTYGYT
TRBV27 | ASSPFGVRQETQY
TRBV7-9 | AAGGAPSYNEQF
TRBV6-4 | ASSLTSGGLYNEQF
TRBV28 | ASSFSLAGANLPQGEAF